The rows below give T cell receptor beta chains drawn from one sample of a study of immune cell composition in non-small cell lung cancer. Profiled with immunoSEQ multiplex PCR; TCRdb holds only in-frame clones, not every one. The sample lists about 14,000 clones, roughly 70% occurring once. What was sequenced was lung tumor tissue. These receptors all stem from a human donor with non-small cell lung cancer. Both conserved end residues are part of each CDR3. The D gene is left open where the match is weak. Where a row states a size, it is once, few, many or the class of an expanded clone; other rows omit it.

j_gene	abundance	v_gene	d_gene	CDR3aa	CDR3nt
TRBJ1-1	NA	TRBV7-2	NA	CASSFPSVGEAFF	TGTGCCAGCAGCTTCCCAAGCGTCGGTGAAGCTTTCTTT
TRBJ1-1	NA	TRBV5-6	NA	CASSVRYRAPEAFF	TGTGCCAGCAGCGTCCGTTACAGGGCCCCTGAAGCTTTCTTT
TRBJ1-1	NA	TRBV12-5	NA	CASGLSLTGNTEAFF	TGTGCTAGTGGCCTCTCGTTGACGGGGAACACTGAAGCTTTCTTT
TRBJ2-3	NA	TRBV27	TRBD2	CASSLLAPGLSGGGHTQYF	TGTGCCAGCAGTTTGCTCGCCCCGGGCCTTAGCGGGGGAGGGCACACGCAGTATTTT
TRBJ2-3	NA	TRBV7-2	NA	CASSPPDTAQYF	TGTGCCAGCAGTCCCCCCGACACAGCGCAGTATTTT
TRBJ1-1	NA	TRBV2	NA	CASSEGPPIAGGRVGNTEAFF	TGTGCCAGCAGTGAAGGACCACCCATAGCGGGGGGCAGAGTCGGGAACACTGAAGCTTTCTTT
TRBJ2-7	once	TRBV30	TRBD2	CAWRTLEWAGGPSYEQYF	TGTGCCTGGAGGACCCTTGAATGGGCGGGAGGCCCCTCCTACGAGCAGTACTTC
TRBJ1-1	NA	TRBV15	TRBD1	CATSRGGQGRMNTEAFF	TGTGCCACCAGCAGAGGGGGACAGGGGCGAATGAACACTGAAGCTTTCTTT
TRBJ2-7	NA	TRBV18	TRBD2	CASSFSGGADEQYF	TGTGCCAGCTCATTTAGCGGGGGGGCTGACGAGCAGTACTTC
TRBJ1-6	NA	TRBV5-4	NA	CASSLDKVSPLHF	TGTGCCAGCAGCTTGGACAAAGTATCACCCCTCCACTTT
TRBJ2-3	NA	TRBV5-6	NA	CASSSRDTGDTQYF	TGTGCCAGCAGCTCCCGAGATACCGGGGATACGCAGTATTTT
TRBJ1-1	once	TRBV6-1	NA	CASSTGIEAFF	TGTGCCAGCAGTACAGGGATCGAAGCTTTCTTT
TRBJ2-5	once	TRBV18	NA	CASSPPRRSSYRAPETQYF	TGTGCCAGCTCACCCCCGCGCCGCTCTAGCTACAGGGCACCAGAGACCCAGTACTTC
TRBJ2-1	NA	TRBV30	TRBD2	CAWSRGVYNEQFF	TGTGCCTGGAGTCGGGGGGTATACAATGAGCAGTTCTTC
TRBJ1-5	NA	TRBV2	NA	CASSGQGTNNQPQHF	TGTGCCAGCAGTGGGCAGGGGACGAACAATCAGCCCCAGCATTTT
TRBJ1-1	NA	TRBV7-9	NA	CASSFNGGARTEAFF	TGTGCCAGCAGCTTCAATGGGGGGGCGAGAACTGAAGCTTTCTTT
TRBJ1-6	NA	TRBV2	TRBD1	CASSRNRGQNSPLHF	TGTGCCAGCAGCAGAAACAGGGGGCAAAATTCACCCCTCCACTTT
TRBJ1-1	NA	TRBV29-1	NA	CSVAPQVTAGTEAFF	TGCAGCGTTGCTCCACAAGTGACGGCGGGCACTGAAGCTTTCTTT
TRBJ1-6	NA	TRBV5-1	TRBD1	CASSLGQGTFSPLHF	TGCGCCAGCAGCTTGGGACAGGGGACCTTCTCACCCCTCCACTTT
TRBJ2-3	NA	TRBV11-2	TRBD2	CASSFHGVAGERDTQYF	TGTGCCAGCAGCTTTCACGGGGTAGCGGGAGAGAGGGATACGCAGTATTTT
TRBJ1-1	NA	TRBV28	NA	CASTQGRNTEAFF	TGTGCCAGCACCCAGGGGAGGAACACTGAAGCTTTCTTT
TRBJ2-1	medium-sized	TRBV19	NA	CASSIGGLGNEQFF	TGTGCCAGTAGTATCGGGGGTCTGGGCAATGAGCAGTTCTTC
TRBJ2-7	NA	TRBV7-2	TRBD1	CASSLDRPSEQYF	TGTGCCAGCAGCTTGGACAGGCCCTCGGAGCAGTACTTC
TRBJ2-3	once	TRBV7-9	NA	CASSLTPGGTDTQYF	TGTGCCAGCAGCTTAACCCCAGGGGGCACAGATACGCAGTATTTT
TRBJ2-3	NA	TRBV28	TRBD1	CASSSLRGRMADTQYF	TGTGCCAGCAGTTCCCTCAGGGGGCGGATGGCAGATACGCAGTATTTT
TRBJ1-5	once	TRBV6-4	NA	CASSDSSWEAGQPQHF	TGTGCCAGCAGTGACTCGAGTTGGGAGGCAGGTCAGCCCCAGCATTTT
TRBJ2-2	NA	TRBV28	NA	CASSWGVGRSGELFF	TGTGCCAGCAGCTGGGGGGTGGGGAGGAGCGGGGAGCTGTTTTTT
TRBJ2-2	NA	TRBV5-5	NA	CASSGWNRGRSGELFF	TGTGCCAGCAGCGGCTGGAATAGGGGCCGGTCCGGGGAGCTGTTTTTT
TRBJ1-3	few	TRBV2	NA	CASTLAGNTIYF	TGTGCCAGCACACTCGCTGGAAACACCATATATTTT
TRBJ1-1	NA	TRBV19	TRBD1	CASQGRQGGPEAFF	TGTGCCAGTCAAGGAAGACAGGGCGGCCCTGAAGCTTTCTTT
TRBJ1-1	few	TRBV28	NA	CASSFGQLEAFF	TGTGCCAGCAGTTTCGGACAGCTTGAAGCTTTCTTT
TRBJ2-5	NA	TRBV7-8	NA	CASSLGRQSETQYF	TGTGCCAGCAGCTTAGGGCGACAGTCGGAGACCCAGTACTTC
TRBJ2-3	NA	TRBV7-3	NA	CASSFAGSTDTQYF	TGTGCCAGCAGCTTTGCAGGGTCCACAGATACGCAGTATTTT
TRBJ2-1	NA	TRBV4-2	TRBD2	CASSQDLRGRQFF	TGTGCCAGCAGCCAAGATCTTCGCGGGAGGCAGTTCTTC
TRBJ1-2	few	TRBV19	TRBD1	CASSAPGQGVGGYTF	TGTGCCAGTAGTGCGCCGGGACAGGGTGTTGGTGGCTACACCTTC
TRBJ2-5	once	TRBV7-2	NA	CASSFPGRQETQYF	TGTGCCAGCAGCTTTCCGGGGAGGCAAGAGACCCAGTACTTC
TRBJ1-3	NA	TRBV6-1	NA	CASSESGNTIYF	TGTGCCAGCAGTGAGAGTGGAAACACCATATATTTT